What follows are 21 T cell receptor beta chains derived from one specimen sequenced in a study of cytomegalovirus exposure and HLA in healthy donors. The study ran its PCR with 60 Vbeta and 13 Jbeta primers. This table comes from immunoSEQ multiplex PCR, and its TCRdb copy is limited to in-frame clones, with some not included. The data show approximately 150,000 clones, about 75% seen once. Specimen: PBMCs. All receptors derive from a man aged 18-30 years in good health and CMV-seropositive.

The rearrangement uses TRBV7-3 and TRBJ2-2; 8 nucleotides agree with TRBD2. V trimming: 5 bases; J trimming: 5 bases; junction bases outside the gene matches: 7. CDR3 length equals 15 residues. Looked up from germline, CDR1 is SGHTA and CDR2 is FQGTGA. Here the CDR3 DNA reads TGTGCCAGCAGCCTAAGCGGGGGAGGTACCGGGGAGCTGTTTTTT. Translation: CASSLSGGGTGELFF.

The chain combines TRBV7-8 with TRBJ2-1, with 9 bases matching TRBD1. CDR1 and CDR2 (germline): SGHVS, FQNEAQ. V was clipped by 4 bases and J by 4 bases; unmatched bases: 5. This CDR3 has 15 residues. The CDR3 bases are TGTGCCAGCAGCTCAGGACAGGGGAATTACAATGAGCAGTTCTTC. Its translation: CASSSGQGNYNEQFF.

V and J are TRBV27 and TRBJ2-5; a possible D gene is TRBD1 (6 bases). This CDR3 has 14 amino acids. The V gene lost 5 bases and the J gene lost 4 bases, with 14 bases spanning the gap. Germline V gene lookup returns CDR1 MNHEY and CDR2 SMNVEV (reference sequence). The CDR3 bases are TGTGCCAGCAGTCCTCAGGGGCGGAGAGAGACCCAGTACTTC. Residues: CASSPQGRRETQYF.

This chain joins TRBV4-2 and TRBJ2-1, with 12 bases that match TRBD2. This CDR3 is 17 amino acids long. V shed 6 bases, J shed 9 bases, and the junction held 15 bases outside the gene matches. Germline CDR1 and CDR2: LGHNA and YNFKEQ. As DNA, the CDR3 is TGTGCCAGCAGGGAAACCATGGGACTAGCGGGTAACTCTGAGCAGTTCTTC. It specifies CASRETMGLAGNSEQFF.

V gene TRBV5-1 combines with J gene TRBJ1-1, with 12 bases matching TRBD1. Germline V gene sequence: CDR1 SGHRS, CDR2 YFSETQ. This CDR3 is 15 amino acids long. V was clipped by 4 bases and J by 5 bases; unmatched bases: 6. Written as DNA, the CDR3 is TGCGCCAGCAGCGGGGGGACAGGGGGCTGGACTGAAGCTTTCTTT. Translated, it gives CASSGGTGGWTEAFF.

The chain has TRBV19 and TRBJ2-3, with 7 bases fitting TRBD1. The trim removed 10 bases at V and 0 bases at J, leaving 7 bases unmatched. The CDR3 covers 14 residues. Per germline, CDR1 LNHDA and CDR2 SQIVND (reference sequence). The CDR3 DNA is TGTGCCACCGGACAGGCAAGGAGCACAGATACGCAGTATTTT. It codes for CATGQARSTDTQYF.

This clone was recorded a few times. The rearrangement links TRBV28 to TRBJ2-1; 14 nucleotides agree with TRBD2. Germline CDR1 and CDR2: MDHEN and SYDVKM. The CDR3 has 16 amino acids. The V and J ends lost 8 bases and 7 bases, in that order; junction bases with no gene match: 10. The CDR3 DNA sequence: TGTGCCAGCCAAACGGCGGGACTAGCGGGGGCAAATGAGCAGTTCTTC. Translating gives CASQTAGLAGANEQFF.

J is TRBJ2-7 and V is TRBV7-2; a weak D match, TRBD2 (6 bases). Germline CDR1 reads SGHTA; CDR2 reads FQGNSA. V was pared by 5 bases and J by 4 bases, with 12 bases between. The CDR3 has 13 amino acids. This CDR3 reads CASSVGLRYEQYF. DNA of the CDR3: TGTGCCAGCAGCGTGGGACTGAGGTACGAGCAGTACTTC.

The chain combines TRBV2 with TRBJ2-5; 9 bases agree with TRBD2. The DNA end favors TRBJ2-7, so the J call may be wrong. This CDR3 is 14 amino acids long. The germline gives CDR1 SNHLY, CDR2 FYNNEI. CDR3 sequence reads: CASSVAGAGDEQYF. In DNA, the CDR3 is TGTGCCAGCAGCGTAGCGGGAGCAGGCGACGAGCAGTACTTC.

CDR3 sequence (DNA): TGCGCCAGCAGATCGGATGGGAGTAATGAAAAACTGTTTTTT. Encoded protein: CASRSDGSNEKLFF. This chain uses TRBV5-1 with TRBJ1-4; D gene ambiguous. The length of the CDR3 is 14 residues. Looked up from germline, CDR1 is SGHRS and CDR2 is YFSETQ. V was trimmed by 5 bases and J by 4 bases, leaving 12 bases between them. The entire variable domain, with the rest obtained from reference TRBV5-1 and TRBJ1-4, is as follows: KAGVTQTPRYLIKTRGQQVTLSCSPISGHRSVSWYQQTPGQGLQFLFEYFSETQRNKGNFPGRFSGRQFSNSRSEMNVSTLELGDSALYLCASRSDGSNEKLFFGSGTQLSVL.

The rearrangement joins TRBV27 to TRBJ2-6, with 9 bases aligning to TRBD1. Germline V gene lookup returns CDR1 MNHEY and CDR2 SMNVEV (reference sequence). This CDR3 spans 17 amino acids. Losses at the gene ends were 5 bases for V and 4 bases for J; bases not matched to a gene: 9. The DNA for the CDR3 is TGTGCCAGCAGTCTAGGGACAGGGCTCTCCGGGGCCAACGTCCTGACTTTC. This gives the protein CASSLGTGLSGANVLTF.

The chain has TRBV23-1 and TRBJ1-3; D possibly corresponds to TRBD1 (6 bases). TRBV23-1 belongs to the ORF category, with a function that is uncertain. This CDR3 comprises 17 residues. V lost 0 bases and J lost 3, with 15 bases in between. CDR3: CASSQSGRGSVGNTIYF. In nucleotides, the CDR3 is TGCGCCAGCAGTCAATCGGGCAGGGGATCCGTTGGAAACACCATATATTTT.

This rearrangement joins TRBV21-1 to TRBJ1-1; the table's D call of TRBD1 was not tested on the DNA. TRBV21-1 is an annotated pseudogene. The length of the CDR3 is 14 residues. Written as DNA, the CDR3 is TGTGCCAAAGAGGCCCGAACAGGGGACACTGAAGCTTTCTTT. It encodes CAKEARTGDTEAFF.

The chain is built from TRBV27 and TRBJ2-7; D remains ambiguous. Per germline, CDR1 MNHEY and CDR2 SMNVEV (reference sequence). CDR3 length: 14 residues. The germline V and J ends were trimmed by 3 bases and 3 bases, with 12 bases remaining between them. This CDR3 reads CASSFRQKGYEQYF. The DNA of the CDR3 is TGTGCCAGCAGTTTTCGACAAAAAGGCTACGAGCAGTACTTC.

This sequence joins TRBV6-5 and TRBJ2-1; perhaps TRBD1 as D (5 bases). Germline loops: CDR1 MNHEY, CDR2 SVGAGI. The CDR3 runs to 12 residues. V was clipped by 5 bases and J by 6 bases, with 8 bases between them. The CDR3 is CASSETVNEQFF. DNA of the CDR3: TGTGCCAGCAGTGAGACAGTCAATGAGCAGTTCTTC.

The chain uses TRBV6-1 and TRBJ2-2, with 10 nucleotides matching TRBD1. Germline V gene lookup returns CDR1 MNHNS and CDR2 SASEGT. The V gene end was trimmed by 6 bases and the J gene end by 7 bases; junction bases not matched to a gene: 5. The CDR3 is 14 amino acids. CDR3 in DNA: TGTGCCAGCAGAAGACAGGGGGCCGGCGGGGAGCTGTTTTTT. This translates into CASRRQGAGGELFF.

The V gene is TRBV11-3, the J gene TRBJ2-1; weak D call: TRBD1 (5 bases). Between the trimmed V and J ends, which lost 1 base and 9 bases, there was a span of 13 bases. The CDR3 is made up of 14 amino acids. In germline, CDR1 is SGHNT, CDR2 YENEEA. The CDR3 reads CASSLGGSPFEQFF. The CDR3 region has the DNA TGTGCCAGCAGCTTAGGGGGCAGTCCTTTTGAGCAGTTCTTC.

This clone was detected once. The chain carries TRBV4-2 and TRBJ2-1; 11 positions agree with TRBD2. This CDR3 comprises 17 residues. From germline, CDR1 is LGHNA and CDR2 YNFKEQ. The junction had 10 bases not matched to a gene; V was cut back by 1 base and J by 8 bases. In nucleotides, the CDR3 is TGTGCCAGCAGCCAAGGCCGACTAGCGGGAACGCTAGATGAGCAGTTCTTC. Translated: CASSQGRLAGTLDEQFF.

This clone appeared once. The chain joins TRBV11-2 to TRBJ2-3; 8 bases are shared with TRBD2. V lost 8 bases, J lost 0 bases, and 10 bases stayed unmatched. This CDR3 region has 16 residues. Germline lookup yields CDR1 SGHAT and CDR2 FQNNGV. CDR3 loop: CASVPLAGASTDTQYF. CDR3 nucleotide sequence: TGTGCCAGCGTACCTCTAGCGGGCGCTAGCACAGATACGCAGTATTTT.

The chain employs TRBV21-1 and TRBJ2-7; TRBD2 is taken as the D call from the table, unchecked against the DNA. TRBV21-1 is reported as a pseudogene. The CDR3 loop spans 14 amino acids. The CDR3 region is CASIPHGGDYEQYF. CDR3 bases: TGTGCCAGCATCCCCCATGGCGGTGACTACGAGCAGTACTTC.

This clone was counted between two and nine times. As DNA, the CDR3 is TGTGCCAGCAGCTTGAGGGGGACCTCCTACGAGCAGTACTTC. Translated, it gives CASSLRGTSYEQYF. The chain carries TRBV5-4 and TRBJ2-7; a possible D gene is TRBD1 (6 bases). The V end lost 1 base, the J end lost 0 bases, and 8 bases lay between the germline ends. The CDR3 contains 14 residues. Germline CDR1 is SGHNT and CDR2 is YYREEE (reference sequence).